The 28 T cell receptor beta chains presented below share a single source sample, sequenced in a study of T-cell memory formation after mild COVID-19. TCRdb recomputed calls from the 5' RACE reads with MiXCR, one row per CDR3 protein. The sample consists of hundreds of thousands of distinct CDR3 sequences, roughly an eighth of them appearing once. What was sequenced was PBMCs or a T cell subset sorted from them (not recorded which). The origin of the receptors is a man younger than 30 who had mild COVID-19 (a few samples of this study predate the infection). Cell type and time point are not known.

The chain employs TRBV2 and TRBJ1-5; 7 bases are a match to TRBD1. Trimming cost V 10 bases and J 4 bases; bases outside gene matches: 7. There are 13 residues in the CDR3. Per the germline V gene, CDR1 is SNHLY and CDR2 is FYNNEI. CDR3 in amino acids: CATAPGGNQPQHF. Here the CDR3 DNA reads TGTGCCACCGCGCCAGGGGGAAATCAGCCCCAGCATTTT.

The chain combines TRBV20-1 with TRBJ2-3; the D gene is possibly TRBD2 (7 bases). The length of the CDR3 is 15 residues. V was shortened by 1 base and J by 5 bases, with 16 bases between the two germline ends. Germline V gives CDR1 DFQATT, CDR2 SNEGSKA (reference sequence). CDR3 in amino acids: CSARVPPGGLDTQYF. The DNA for the CDR3 is TGCAGTGCTAGAGTCCCTCCGGGGGGCCTAGATACGCAGTATTTT.

A word on this clonotype: A much more abundant neighbour one base away suggests this may be a read error. This rearrangement joins TRBV4-1 to TRBJ1-5; D unresolved. The CDR3 sequence is 14 residues long. CDR1 and CDR2 (germline): MGHRA, YSYEKL. Trimming cost V 0 bases and J 2 bases, with 5 bases left between them. CDR3 residues: CASSQERGNQPQHF. In nucleotides, the CDR3 is TGCGCCAGCAGCCAAGAAAGGGGCAATCAGCCCCAGCATTTT.

V usage is TRBV19 and J usage is TRBJ2-7; 7 bases are a match to TRBD1. This CDR3 region has 17 residues. After removal of 3 bases from V and 0 bases from J, the junction contained 11 bases not matched to a gene. Germline V CDR1 and CDR2: LNHDA, SQIVND (reference sequence). The CDR3 coding sequence is TGTGCCAGTAGTATTGCCACAGGGGAAACGTACTCCTACGAGCAGTACTTC. Amino acid sequence: CASSIATGETYSYEQYF.

In this sample, this clonotype turned up a few times. V gene TRBV6-6 combines with J gene TRBJ1-2, with D tentatively TRBD1 (5 bases). The CDR3 covers 11 residues. V shed 4 bases and J shed 6 bases, with 6 bases lying between them. The germline V gene has CDR1 MNHNY and CDR2 SVGAGI (reference sequence). As DNA, the CDR3 is TGTGCCAGCAGTTCGGGGGATGGCTACACCTTC. It codes for CASSSGDGYTF.

The DNA of the CDR3 is TGCGCCAGCAGCCAAGAGCGGGGGAACTATGGCTACACCTTC. Translation: CASSQERGNYGYTF. The chain couples TRBV4-3 to TRBJ1-2, with a weak D call TRBD1 (5 bases). Per germline, CDR1 LGHNA and CDR2 YSLEER. V gave up 0 bases and J gave up 2 bases, with 7 bases separating them. The CDR3 has 14 residues.

J is TRBJ2-7 and V is TRBV6-6, with 9 bases that match TRBD1. This CDR3 has 14 amino acids. Germline values: CDR1 MNHNY, CDR2 SVGAGI (reference sequence). Trimming removed 5 bases from V and 3 bases from J; junction bases left unmatched: 5. CDR3: CASSDPGQGYEQYF. The DNA of the CDR3 is TGTGCCAGCAGTGATCCGGGACAGGGCTACGAGCAGTACTTC.

This clonotype was seen many times. V gene TRBV7-9 combines with J gene TRBJ2-3; either TRBD1 or TRBD2 may fit D (5 bases each). Germline V gives CDR1 SEHNR, CDR2 FQNEAQ (reference sequence). Trimming cost V 2 bases and J 1 base, with 10 bases left between them. The CDR3 extends over 15 amino acids. In DNA form, the CDR3 reads TGTGCCAGCAGCTTACGAGGGGTCGGCACAGATACGCAGTATTTT. Translating it yields CASSLRGVGTDTQYF.

This clonotype has just a few counts. This chain connects TRBV25-1 to TRBJ2-7; no firm D call. Germline CDR1 MGHDK, CDR2 SYGVNS. V lost 8 bases, J lost 4 bases, and 18 bases lay in between. CDR3 length: 14 amino acids. CDR3 sequence reads: CASAPSLRSYEQYF. CDR3 bases: TGTGCCAGCGCGCCCAGTCTTCGGTCGTACGAGCAGTACTTC.

This clonotype was counted between two and nine times. The chain recombines TRBV12-3 or TRBV12-4 with TRBJ1-2; unclear D gene. CDR3 length equals 13 residues. Trimming shortened V by 6 bases and J by 0 bases, and 8 bases separated the two germline ends. CDR3 sequence reads: CASRETANYGYTF. The CDR3, as DNA: TGTGCCAGCAGGGAAACTGCTAACTATGGCTACACCTTC.

The V and J genes are TRBV2 and TRBJ2-3; 9 nucleotides agree with TRBD2. The CDR3 is 17 residues long. The germline gives CDR1 SNHLY, CDR2 FYNNEI. Unmatched junction bases numbered 14, after V lost 6 bases and J lost 4 bases. The CDR3 protein is CASSLRGGTSPPDTQYF. The DNA of the CDR3 is TGTGCCAGCAGCTTGAGAGGGGGGACTAGCCCCCCAGATACGCAGTATTTT.

The J gene is TRBJ2-6, the V gene TRBV5-1; TRBD1 agrees at 11 bases. The CDR3 spans 17 residues. CDR1 SGHRS and CDR2 YFSETQ come from the germline V gene. Losses at the gene ends were 5 bases for V and 1 base for J; bases not matched to a gene: 5. CDR3 region: CASSSGTGGSGANVLTF. CDR3 nucleotide sequence: TGCGCCAGCAGTTCCGGGACAGGGGGATCTGGGGCCAACGTCCTGACTTTC.

This clonotype was counted a few times. The chain is built from TRBV7-6 and TRBJ2-5; D gene uncertain. This CDR3 spans 14 amino acids. Trimming stripped 1 base from V and 3 bases from J, with 9 bases between. Germline assignment: CDR1 SGHVS and CDR2 FNYEAQ. As DNA, the CDR3 is TGTGCCAGCAGCTTAGGACCGAAAAAAGAGACCCAGTACTTC. Its protein product is CASSLGPKKETQYF. Full variable domain (missing parts from reference TRBV7-6 and TRBJ2-5): GAGVSQSPRYKVTKRGQDVALRCDPISGHVSLYWYRQALGQGPEFLTYFNYEAQQDKSGLPNDRFSAERPEGSISTLTIQRTEQRDSAMYRCASSLGPKKETQYFGPGTRLLVL.

A few counts support this clonotype. The genes are TRBV7-9 and TRBJ1-6; tentatively, D is TRBD1 (5 bases). Deletions cut 3 bases from V and 5 bases from J, with 8 bases between. The CDR3 contains 14 residues. The germline V gene encodes CDR1 SEHNR and CDR2 FQNEAQ (reference sequence). CDR3 coding DNA: TGTGCCAGCAGCTTCGGGGGGAATAATTCACCCCTCCACTTT. Residues: CASSFGGNNSPLHF.

In regard to this clonotype: A junction end diverges from the germline sequence, so it may reflect a read error. The rearrangement links TRBV7-9 to TRBJ2-1, with D possibly being TRBD2 (6 bases). The CDR3 runs 12 residues. CDR1 SEHNR and CDR2 FQNEAQ come from the germline V gene (reference sequence). The CDR3, as DNA: TGCAGGGCGGGGCCCTCCTACAATGAGCAGTTCTTC. Translating it yields CRAGPSYNEQFF.

The chain employs TRBV20-1 and TRBJ2-3; no firm D call. The germline V gene encodes CDR1 DFQATT and CDR2 SNEGSKA (reference sequence). This CDR3 has 17 residues. The V end lost 1 base, the J end lost 4 bases, and 21 bases lay between the germline ends. The CDR3 here is CSARVVPLFEFPDTQYF. CDR3 nucleotides: TGCAGTGCTAGAGTGGTCCCGCTATTTGAATTTCCAGATACGCAGTATTTT.

A remark on this clonotype: A much bigger clone sits one base away, suggesting this may be a read error. The chain has TRBV20-1 and TRBJ1-3; D perhaps matches TRBD1 (6 bases). This CDR3 comprises 14 residues. Germline lookup yields CDR1 DFQATT and CDR2 SNEGSKA (reference sequence). The V gene lost 3 bases and the J gene lost 8 bases, with 17 bases spanning the gap. The CDR3, as DNA: TGCAGTGCTAGTTCGTCCGGGGGCGAGGACACCATATATTTT. Translating it yields CSASSSGGEDTIYF.

This clonotype occurred a few times. The rearrangement links TRBV4-1 to TRBJ2-1, with TRBD2 matching over 10 bases. Germline loops: CDR1 MGHRA, CDR2 YSYEKL. This CDR3 contains 15 residues. Germline trimming cut 6 bases from V and 7 bases from J; bases unmatched to any gene: 9. CDR3 region: CASRGSGGAFNEQFF. The CDR3, as DNA: TGCGCCAGCAGGGGGAGCGGGGGGGCCTTTAATGAGCAGTTCTTC.

This clonotype was detected only a few times. The CDR3 here is CASSFPSGSGEQYF. In nucleotides, the CDR3 is TGTGCCAGCAGCTTCCCCAGTGGTAGCGGCGAGCAGTACTTC. The V and J genes are TRBV3-1 and TRBJ2-7; a weak D match, TRBD2 (6 bases). Germline loops: CDR1 LGHDT, CDR2 YNNKEL (reference sequence). V was shortened by 5 bases and J by 6 bases, with 17 bases between the two germline ends. The CDR3 sequence is 14 residues long.

A note on this clonotype: The junction differs from germline at one of its ends, possibly a read error. The chain combines TRBV6-2 or TRBV6-3 with TRBJ1-2; TRBD1 aligns across 10 bases. This CDR3 has 16 amino acids. CDR1 is MNHEY and CDR2 is SVGEGT in the germline V gene. The CDR3 is CASSYIGTGAFDGYNF. CDR3 bases: TGTGCCAGCAGTTACATTGGGACAGGGGCTTTCGATGGCTACAACTTC.

This chain connects TRBV4-1 to TRBJ2-1; D gene ambiguous. Germline assignment: CDR1 MGHRA and CDR2 YSYEKL. Trimming left V 1 base short and J 5 bases short, with 9 bases between. The CDR3 spans 14 residues. The CDR3 protein is CASSQVGSNNEQFF. The CDR3 bases are TGCGCCAGCAGCCAAGTTGGATCGAACAATGAGCAGTTCTTC.

The rearrangement joins TRBV12-3 or TRBV12-4 to TRBJ2-1; D not resolved. This CDR3 is built from 13 residues. Trimming removed 5 bases from V and 5 bases from J, with 10 bases in between. CDR3 coding DNA: TGTGCCAGCAGTCCAACCATCAACAATGAGCAGTTCTTC. This gives the protein CASSPTINNEQFF.

This clonotype occurred once. V and J are TRBV6-2 or TRBV6-3 and TRBJ1-6; possible D gene TRBD1, 6 bases. In germline, CDR1 is MNHEY, CDR2 SVGEGT. V lost 2 bases and J 8 bases, leaving 13 bases between the germline ends. The CDR3 loop spans 15 amino acids. DNA for the CDR3: TGTGCCAGCAGTTACCCGACAGGATTGGATTCACCCCTCCACTTT. Its translation: CASSYPTGLDSPLHF.

The chain uses TRBV7-2 and TRBJ2-3; D might be TRBD1 or TRBD2, each matching 6 bases. This CDR3 spans 16 amino acids. Trimming removed 3 bases from V and 2 bases from J, with 15 bases in between. Germline loops: CDR1 SGHTA, CDR2 FQGNSA. CDR3: CASSLGGPRATDTQYF. CDR3 DNA sequence: TGTGCCAGCAGCTTGGGGGGCCCCAGGGCCACAGATACGCAGTATTTT. The variable domain in full, completed from reference TRBV7-2 and TRBJ2-3, reads GAGVSQSPSNKVTEKGKDVELRCDPISGHTALYWYRQSLGQGLEFLIYFQGNSAPDKSGLPSDRFSAERTGGSVSTLTIQRTQQEDSAVYLCASSLGGPRATDTQYFGPGTRLTVL.

There are many counts of this clonotype. This CDR3 is CASSLGSNYGYTF. CDR3 DNA: TGCGCCAGCAGCTTGGGCAGCAACTATGGCTACACCTTC. This rearrangement joins TRBV5-1 to TRBJ1-2; D is unclear. Trimming left V 0 bases short and J 2 bases short, with 5 bases between. This CDR3 region has 13 residues. Germline V lookup: CDR1 SGHRS, CDR2 YFSETQ. The whole variable domain, filled in from reference TRBV5-1 and TRBJ1-2, reads KAGVTQTPRYLIKTRGQQVTLSCSPISGHRSVSWYQQTPGQGLQFLFEYFSETQRNKGNFPGRFSGRQFSNSRSEMNVSTLELGDSALYLCASSLGSNYGYTFGSGTRLTVV.

This chain uses TRBV27 with TRBJ1-6; a weak D match, TRBD1 (6 bases). The germline V gene has CDR1 MNHEY and CDR2 SMNVEV (reference sequence). CDR3 length: 15 amino acids. V gave up 6 bases and J gave up 7 bases, with 16 bases separating them. This CDR3 reads CASSAGTLENSPLHF. CDR3 coding DNA: TGTGCCAGCAGCGCTGGGACACTTGAGAATTCACCCCTCCACTTT.

This clonotype came up a few times. The V call is TRBV18, the J call TRBJ2-3; 8 nucleotides match TRBD2. V dropped 1 base and J dropped 5; count of bases not matched to a gene: 2. The germline V gene encodes CDR1 KGHSH and CDR2 LQKENI. CDR3 length equals 14 residues. CDR3 DNA sequence: TGTGCCAGCTCACCACGGACTAGCCAAGATACGCAGTATTTT. This gives the protein CASSPRTSQDTQYF. Together with reference TRBV18 and TRBJ2-3, the CDR3 gives the full variable domain: NAGVMQNPRHLVRRRGQEARLRCSPMKGHSHVYWYRQLPEEGLKFMVYLQKENIIDESGMPKERFSAEFPKEGPSILRIQQVVRGDSAAYFCASSPRTSQDTQYFGPGTRLTVL.

The V call is TRBV6-5, the J call TRBJ2-1, with 10 bases aligning to TRBD2. In germline, CDR1 is MNHEY, CDR2 SVGAGI. The CDR3 has 14 residues. V lost 6 bases to trimming and J lost 4 bases; unmatched junction nucleotides: 3. In DNA form, the CDR3 reads TGTGCCAGCAGAGTAGCGGGGGGTTACAATGAGCAGTTCTTC. This gives the protein CASRVAGGYNEQFF.